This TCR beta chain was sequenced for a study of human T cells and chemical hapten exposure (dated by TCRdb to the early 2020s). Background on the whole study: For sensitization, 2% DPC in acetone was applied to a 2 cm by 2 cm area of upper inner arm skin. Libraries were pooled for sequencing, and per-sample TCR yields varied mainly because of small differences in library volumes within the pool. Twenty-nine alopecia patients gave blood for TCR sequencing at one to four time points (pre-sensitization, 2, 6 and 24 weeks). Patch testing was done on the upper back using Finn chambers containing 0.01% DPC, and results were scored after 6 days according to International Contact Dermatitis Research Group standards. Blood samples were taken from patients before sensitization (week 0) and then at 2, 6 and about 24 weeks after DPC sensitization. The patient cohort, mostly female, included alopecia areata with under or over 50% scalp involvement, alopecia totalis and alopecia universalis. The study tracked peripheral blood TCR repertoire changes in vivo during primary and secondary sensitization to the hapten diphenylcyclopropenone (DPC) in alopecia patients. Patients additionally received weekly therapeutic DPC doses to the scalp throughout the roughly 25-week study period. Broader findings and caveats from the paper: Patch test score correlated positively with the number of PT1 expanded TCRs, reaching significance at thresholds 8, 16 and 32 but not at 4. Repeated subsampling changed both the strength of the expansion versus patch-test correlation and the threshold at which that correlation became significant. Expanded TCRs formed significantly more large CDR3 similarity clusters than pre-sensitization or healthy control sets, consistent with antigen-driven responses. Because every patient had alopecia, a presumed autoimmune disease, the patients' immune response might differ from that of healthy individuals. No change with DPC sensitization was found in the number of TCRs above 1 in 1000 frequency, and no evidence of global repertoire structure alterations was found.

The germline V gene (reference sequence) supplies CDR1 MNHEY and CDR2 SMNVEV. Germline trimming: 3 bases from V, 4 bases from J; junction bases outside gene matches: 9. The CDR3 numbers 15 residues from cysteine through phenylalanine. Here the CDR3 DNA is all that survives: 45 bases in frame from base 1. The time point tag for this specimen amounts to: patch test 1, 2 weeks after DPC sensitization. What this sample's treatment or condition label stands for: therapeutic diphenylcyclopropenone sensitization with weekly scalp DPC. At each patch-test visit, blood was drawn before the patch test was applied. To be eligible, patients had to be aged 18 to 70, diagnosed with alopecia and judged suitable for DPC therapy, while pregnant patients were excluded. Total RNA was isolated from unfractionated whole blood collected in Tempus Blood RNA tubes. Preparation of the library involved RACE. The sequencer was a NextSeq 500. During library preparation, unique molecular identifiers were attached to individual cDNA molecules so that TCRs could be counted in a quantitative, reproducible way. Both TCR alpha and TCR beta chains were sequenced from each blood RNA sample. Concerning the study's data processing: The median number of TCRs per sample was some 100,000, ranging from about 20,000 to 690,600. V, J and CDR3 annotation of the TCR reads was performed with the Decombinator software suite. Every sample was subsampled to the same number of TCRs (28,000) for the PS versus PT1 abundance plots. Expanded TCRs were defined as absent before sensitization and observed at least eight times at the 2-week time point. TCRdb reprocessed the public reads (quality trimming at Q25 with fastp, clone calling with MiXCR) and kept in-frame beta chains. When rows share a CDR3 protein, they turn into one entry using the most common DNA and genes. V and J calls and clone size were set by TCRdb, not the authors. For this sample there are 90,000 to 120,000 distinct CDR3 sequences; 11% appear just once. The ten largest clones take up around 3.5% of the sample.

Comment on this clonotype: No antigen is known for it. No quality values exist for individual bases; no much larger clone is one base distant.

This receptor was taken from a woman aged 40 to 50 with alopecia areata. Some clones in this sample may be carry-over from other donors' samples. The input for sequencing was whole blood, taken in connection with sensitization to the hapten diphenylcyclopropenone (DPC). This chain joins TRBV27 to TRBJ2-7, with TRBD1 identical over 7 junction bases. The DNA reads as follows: TGTGCCAGCAGTTTCTGGGCAGGGGGTCAGTACGAGCAGTACTTC. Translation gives CASSFWAGGQYEQYF.